Listed here are 10 T cell receptor beta chains from one sample, sequenced in a study of blood T cells in healthy people across ages. A sample-barcoded 5' primer and a J-beta primer mix were used in a second PCR of roughly 7 to 12 cycles. TCRdb recomputed calls from the 5' RACE reads with MiXCR, one row per CDR3 protein. Of over 950,000 distinct CDR3 sequences in the sample, roughly half are singletons; the top ten hold about 20%. Material for sequencing was blood. The receptors here all came from a woman in her sixties in good health.

The chain combines TRBV4-1 with TRBJ2-3; 9 positions agree with TRBD1. Germline V lookup: CDR1 MGHRA, CDR2 YSYEKL. The length of the CDR3 is 18 residues. With 3 bases clipped from V and 2 bases from J, the junction kept 12 bases outside the gene matches. CDR3 nucleotide sequence: TGCGCCAGCAGCCAGAACGCCGGGACAGGGAGACTCACAGATACGCAGTATTTT. It yields the protein CASSQNAGTGRLTDTQYF.

The chain employs TRBV2 and TRBJ2-5, with D possibly matching TRBD1 (6 bases). The CDR3 runs 14 residues. V lost 4 bases and J lost 4, with 13 bases in between. Germline loops: CDR1 SNHLY, CDR2 FYNNEI. CDR3 residues: CASSADRVSETQYF. The CDR3 DNA follows: TGTGCCAGCAGTGCGGACAGAGTATCAGAGACCCAGTACTTC.

This chain uses TRBV6-1 with TRBJ1-2, with D unclear. Germline V gives CDR1 MNHNS, CDR2 SASEGT. V lost 6 bases to trimming and J lost 8 bases, with 16 bases between them. The CDR3 extends over 13 amino acids. The CDR3 loop is CASRAGPSGGYTF. CDR3 nucleotide sequence: TGTGCCAGCAGGGCGGGCCCCTCCGGGGGCTACACCTTC.

At least ten counts were recorded for this clonotype. This chain connects TRBV20-1 to TRBJ1-4; D perhaps matches TRBD1 (5 bases). The CDR3 contains 16 residues. Germline values: CDR1 DFQATT, CDR2 SNEGSKA (reference sequence). V lost 1 base to trimming and J lost 0 bases, with 12 bases between them. CDR3 in DNA: TGCAGTGCTAGAGCCGGGGGAAGGTCAACTAATGAAAAACTGTTTTTT. It is translated as CSARAGGRSTNEKLFF.

This chain uses TRBV28 with TRBJ2-5; 9 bases align to TRBD1. J gave up 6 bases and V 3 bases, and 8 bases lay outside the gene matches. This CDR3 comprises 15 residues. Germline V gene lookup returns CDR1 MDHEN and CDR2 SYDVKM. DNA of the CDR3: TGTGCCAGCAGTTTGGCCCGGACAGGGGAGAAGACCCAGTACTTC. Encoded protein: CASSLARTGEKTQYF.

The chain joins TRBV29-1 to TRBJ2-6; D possibly matches TRBD1 or TRBD2 (6 bases each). V was shortened by 0 bases and J by 1 base, with 19 bases between the two germline ends. This CDR3 region has 19 residues. Per the germline V gene, CDR1 is SQVTM and CDR2 is ANQGSEA. CDR3 loop: CSVEDRGVSGASGANVLTF. The CDR3 DNA follows: TGCAGCGTTGAAGATCGAGGTGTTTCGGGGGCGTCTGGGGCCAACGTCCTGACTTTC. Based on the CDR3 plus reference TRBV29-1 and TRBJ2-6, the full variable domain is SAVISQKPSRDICQRGTSLTIQCQVDSQVTMMFWYRQQPGQSLTLIATANQGSEATYESGFVIDKFPISRPNLTFSTLTVSNMSPEDSSIYLCSVEDRGVSGASGANVLTFGAGSRLTVL.

This clonotype appeared a few times. CDR3 bases: TGTGCCAGCAGCCCGAGACAGGGAGTCCAAGAGACCCAGTACTTC. Translation gives CASSPRQGVQETQYF. The gene calls are TRBV9 and TRBJ2-5, with TRBD1 identical over 7 bases. The trim removed 4 bases at V and 1 base at J, leaving 7 bases unmatched. Germline-derived CDR1 and CDR2 are SGDLS and YYNGEE. The CDR3 is made up of 15 amino acids.

The chain uses TRBV28 and TRBJ2-4, with 7 bases fitting TRBD2. The assigned J gene may be wrong: the sequence end matches TRBJ2-7 better. Germline assignment: CDR1 MDHEN and CDR2 SYDVKM. This CDR3 region has 15 residues. The CDR3 DNA reads TGTGCCAGCACTCCAGCGGGAACGCTTGGTTACGAGCAGTACTTC. This translates into CASTPAGTLGYEQYF.

In its sample, this clonotype was seen once. The chain employs TRBV2 and TRBJ1-2, with 7 nucleotides matching TRBD1. Germline V gene data show CDR1 as SNHLY and CDR2 as FYNNEI. This CDR3 has 12 amino acids. V lost 11 bases, J lost 5 bases, and 8 bases stayed unmatched. The CDR3 DNA sequence: TGTGCCGGCAAGCAGGGGGAATATGGCTACACCTTC. This sequence encodes CAGKQGEYGYTF.

This clonotype was seen many times. The chain employs TRBV20-1 and TRBJ2-1; TRBD2 agrees at 7 bases. The CDR3 is 14 amino acids. With V trimmed by 1 base and J by 0 bases, 0 bases remained unmatched. CDR1 DFQATT and CDR2 SNEGSKA come from the germline V gene (reference sequence). The CDR3 spells CSARGGSSYNEQFF. The CDR3 nucleotides read TGCAGTGCTAGAGGCGGGAGCTCCTACAATGAGCAGTTCTTC.